Presented here are 27 T cell receptor beta chains from one specimen sequenced in a study of post-analysis software for immune sequencing data. General study findings and limits: Comparison of patients with controls showed four or five TRBV segments more frequent in patients, TRBV5-6, TRBV5-1 and TRBV20-1 among them.

No cognate antigen is known for these TCRs. Tagging with unique molecular identifiers was a feature of the TCR beta cDNA libraries. Using its own MiXCR run on the PCR reads, TCRdb lists one record per CDR3 protein. Of roughly 800,000 distinct CDR3 sequences listed, 25% to 30% are singletons. Sequences were obtained from blood. These receptors originate from a girl aged 5 to 17 with multiple sclerosis.

V usage is TRBV20-1 and J usage is TRBJ1-1; D uncertain. V dropped 3 bases and J dropped 4 bases, with 9 bases sitting between them. The CDR3 consists of 12 residues. The germline CDR1 and CDR2 sequences are DFQATT and SNEGSKA (reference sequence). The CDR3 DNA is TGCAGTGCTAGTGGGGTCAGCACTGAAGCTTTCTTT. Translating it yields CSASGVSTEAFF.

Only a few counts were recorded for this clonotype. The rearrangement joins TRBV11-3 to TRBJ2-1; tentative D call: TRBD2 (7 bases). Germline loops: CDR1 SGHNT, CDR2 YENEEA. V lost 5 bases and J lost 5, with 19 bases in between. The CDR3 extends over 16 amino acids. Written as DNA, the CDR3 is TGTGCCAGCAGCCCCGAGGGGGGGCCCCCGCACAATGAGCAGTTCTTC. It yields the protein CASSPEGGPPHNEQFF.

The chain is built from TRBV15 and TRBJ2-1, with TRBD1 identical over 9 bases. The CDR3 is made up of 17 amino acids. CDR1 is LNHNV and CDR2 is YYDKDF in the germline V gene (reference sequence). Germline trimming cut 3 bases from V and 10 bases from J; bases unmatched to any gene: 16. In DNA form, the CDR3 reads TGTGCCACCAGCAGCTACCTCCACGGGACAGGGACTCCGGAGCAGTTCTTC. It translates to CATSSYLHGTGTPEQFF. Variable domain in full (rest from reference TRBV15 and TRBJ2-1): DAMVIQNPRYQVTQFGKPVTLSCSQTLNHNVMYWYQQKSSQAPKLLFHYYDKDFNNEADTPDNFQSRRPNTSFCFLDIRSPGLGDTAMYLCATSSYLHGTGTPEQFFGPGTRLTVL.

There are a few counts of this clonotype. The chain carries TRBV28 and TRBJ2-7; TRBD2 is a possible D gene (5 bases). Germline V gene sequence: CDR1 MDHEN, CDR2 SYDVKM. This CDR3 comprises 12 residues. With 5 bases removed from V and 6 bases from J, the gap between germline ends came to 11 bases. CDR3 sequence: CASSPWAGEQYF. Written as DNA, the CDR3 is TGTGCCAGCAGTCCCTGGGCGGGCGAGCAGTACTTC.

This clonotype turned up a few times. The chain uses TRBV20-1 and TRBJ2-7; TRBD2 matches at 8 bases. Germline-derived CDR1 and CDR2 are DFQATT and SNEGSKA (reference sequence). There are 14 residues in the CDR3. The V and J ends lost 0 bases and 5 bases, in that order; junction bases with no gene match: 6. CDR3 bases: TGCAGTGCTAGAGATCTCGGGAGGGCCCACGAGCAGTACTTC. This encodes CSARDLGRAHEQYF.

This chain connects TRBV5-1 to TRBJ1-4; D is ambiguous. Germline CDR1 reads SGHRS; CDR2 reads YFSETQ. Trimming took off 2 bases at V and 0 bases at J, with 11 bases between the two ends. The CDR3 totals 16 residues. In DNA form, the CDR3 reads TGCGCCAGCAGCTTACAAACGGCTGCAACTAATGAAAAACTGTTTTTT. It codes for CASSLQTAATNEKLFF.

The rearrangement uses TRBV10-3 and TRBJ2-1; D possibly corresponds to TRBD2 (6 bases). The germline V gene has CDR1 ENHRY and CDR2 SYGVKD. V lost 7 bases and J 8 bases, leaving 15 bases between the germline ends. The CDR3 loop spans 13 amino acids. Written as DNA, the CDR3 is TGTGCCATCACGGGGGTTGGGACCCATGAGCAGTTCTTC. Translation gives CAITGVGTHEQFF.

Remarks on this clonotype: Possible read error: a much larger clone is one base away. The CDR3 bases are TGCAGCGTTCTTACAGATCCTACCTACGAGCAGTACTTC. The encoded protein is CSVLTDPTYEQYF. The chain carries TRBV29-1 and TRBJ2-7; D ambiguous. The CDR3 sequence is 13 residues long. V shed 5 bases and J shed 2 bases, with 13 bases lying between them. Germline V lookup: CDR1 SQVTM, CDR2 ANQGSEA.

This clonotype was detected ten times or more. This chain uses TRBV5-1 with TRBJ2-1; perhaps TRBD1 as D (6 bases). CDR1 is SGHRS and CDR2 is YFSETQ in the germline V gene. The CDR3 has 15 residues. Trimming cost V 3 bases and J 0 bases, with 10 bases left between them. CDR3 in DNA: TGCGCCAGCAGCTCCACAGGGCCCTCCTACAATGAGCAGTTCTTC. It translates to CASSSTGPSYNEQFF.

The chain is built from TRBV20-1 and TRBJ2-2; D not resolved. The germline CDR1 and CDR2 sequences are DFQATT and SNEGSKA (reference sequence). Trimming removed 5 bases at V and 4 bases at J, with 17 bases between. There are 15 residues in the CDR3. CDR3 nucleotide sequence: TGCAGTGCTCCACCGGGCCCGGCAGGCACCGGGGAGCTGTTTTTT. Translated, it gives CSAPPGPAGTGELFF.

This clonotype has at least ten counts. J is TRBJ2-7 and V is TRBV7-2; 11 bases are shared with TRBD2. The CDR3 has 15 amino acids. V was pared by 3 bases and J by 6 bases, with 7 bases of the junction left unmatched. Germline loops: CDR1 SGHTA, CDR2 FQGNSA. As DNA, the CDR3 is TGTGCCAGCAGCTTTGGGACTAGCGGCCCGGGCGAGCAGTACTTC. Amino acid sequence: CASSFGTSGPGEQYF.

The rearrangement links TRBV7-2 to TRBJ2-7; the D is unclear. This CDR3 spans 13 amino acids. Germline V gives CDR1 SGHTA, CDR2 FQGNSA. The V gene lost 5 bases and the J gene lost 6 bases, with 14 bases spanning the gap. The CDR3 nucleotides are TGTGCCAGCAGCCCTGGATGGCTCGCCGAGCAGTACTTC. As protein: CASSPGWLAEQYF. Supplemented by reference TRBV7-2 and TRBJ2-7, the full variable domain reads GAGVSQSPSNKVTEKGKDVELRCDPISGHTALYWYRQSLGQGLEFLIYFQGNSAPDKSGLPSDRFSAERTGGSVSTLTIQRTQQEDSAVYLCASSPGWLAEQYFGPGTRLTVT.

The V call is TRBV9, the J call TRBJ2-1, with 13 bases aligning to TRBD2. The CDR3 covers 17 residues. Trimming cost V 0 bases and J 4 bases; bases outside gene matches: 4. Germline CDR1 is SGDLS and CDR2 is YYNGEE. CDR3 DNA sequence: TGTGCCAGCAGCGTAGGGGGACTAGCGGGGCCGTACAATGAGCAGTTCTTC. Translated, it gives CASSVGGLAGPYNEQFF.

V and J are TRBV20-1 and TRBJ1-5, with D perhaps TRBD1 (5 bases). Germline CDR1 DFQATT, CDR2 SNEGSKA (reference sequence). The CDR3 length is 16 residues. V lost 3 bases and J 0 bases, leaving 15 bases between the germline ends. The CDR3 nucleotides read TGCAGTGCTAGGTTAAACGGGGCCTATAGCAATCAGCCCCAGCATTTT. It yields the protein CSARLNGAYSNQPQHF.

The chain has TRBV15 and TRBJ2-1; 8 nucleotides match TRBD1. J was trimmed by 6 bases and V by 0 bases; bases with no gene match: 10. This CDR3 comprises 17 residues. Looked up from germline, CDR1 is LNHNV and CDR2 is YYDKDF (reference sequence). This chain's CDR3 is CATSRDLVQGAGNEQFF. The CDR3 nucleotides read TGTGCCACCAGCAGAGATTTGGTTCAGGGGGCGGGCAATGAGCAGTTCTTC.

V and J are TRBV7-2 and TRBJ1-4; weak D call: TRBD1 (5 bases). Germline V CDR1 and CDR2: SGHTA, FQGNSA. CDR3 size: 13 residues. V dropped 1 base and J dropped 10 bases, with 10 bases sitting between them. In DNA form, the CDR3 reads TGTGCCAGCAGCTTAGGGGGGTCGGGAAAACTGTTTTTT. This sequence encodes CASSLGGSGKLFF. Filled out from reference TRBV7-2 and TRBJ1-4, the complete variable domain reads GAGVSQSPSNKVTEKGKDVELRCDPISGHTALYWYRQSLGQGLEFLIYFQGNSAPDKSGLPSDRFSAERTGGSVSTLTIQRTQQEDSAVYLCASSLGGSGKLFFGSGTQLSVL.

This clonotype was detected a few times. This sequence joins TRBV5-6 and TRBJ1-2; possible D gene TRBD1, 6 bases. With 7 bases removed from V and 1 base from J, the gap between germline ends came to 8 bases. This CDR3 comprises 12 residues. Germline V CDR1 and CDR2: SGHDT, YYEEEE. The CDR3 here is CASGTHNYGYTF. CDR3 nucleotide sequence: TGTGCCAGCGGGACACATAACTATGGCTACACCTTC.

A few counts support this clonotype. The chain uses TRBV18 and TRBJ2-3, with TRBD1 identical over 7 bases. Losses at the gene ends were 3 bases for V and 0 bases for J; bases not matched to a gene: 3. Germline V CDR1 and CDR2: KGHSH, LQKENI. CDR3 size: 15 residues. The CDR3 reads CASSPTQGSTDTQYF. The CDR3 DNA follows: TGTGCCAGCTCACCCACACAGGGGAGCACAGATACGCAGTATTTT.

The chain carries TRBV7-8 and TRBJ2-1, with a possible D match to TRBD1 (5 bases). V lost 5 bases and J 2 bases, leaving 16 bases between the germline ends. The length of the CDR3 is 16 residues. Germline V gene data show CDR1 as SGHVS and CDR2 as FQNEAQ. The CDR3 here is CASSPSGAGPYNEQFF. CDR3 DNA: TGTGCCAGCAGCCCCTCTGGGGCAGGGCCCTACAATGAGCAGTTCTTC.

This clonotype has a handful of counts. This chain connects TRBV5-1 to TRBJ2-1; a possible D gene is TRBD2 (5 bases). V was pared by 6 bases and J by 15 bases, with 34 bases between. Germline lookup yields CDR1 SGHRS and CDR2 YFSETQ. The CDR3 sequence is 17 residues long. CDR3 residues: CASTEARRSNAPPGLFF. The CDR3, as DNA: TGCGCCAGCACGGAGGCCAGGAGGTCTAATGCCCCCCCCGGACTGTTCTTC.

This clonotype was counted between two and nine times. V and J are TRBV20-1 and TRBJ2-7, with D possibly being TRBD1 or TRBD2 (7 bases each). Germline CDR1 reads DFQATT; CDR2 reads SNEGSKA (reference sequence). The CDR3 loop spans 14 amino acids. V gave up 6 bases and J gave up 4 bases, with 19 bases separating them. CDR3: CSASQGGTKYEQYF. The CDR3 coding sequence is TGCAGTGCCAGCCAGGGGGGGACAAAGTACGAGCAGTACTTC.

This rearrangement joins TRBV20-1 to TRBJ2-1, with TRBD1 identical over 10 bases. Losses at the gene ends were 5 bases for V and 7 bases for J; bases not matched to a gene: 11. In germline, CDR1 is DFQATT, CDR2 SNEGSKA (reference sequence). The length of the CDR3 is 15 residues. The CDR3, as DNA: TGCAGTGCTTATCCCCGGGACAGGGGTTCGAATGAGCAGTTCTTC. Its translation is CSAYPRDRGSNEQFF.

The gene calls are TRBV5-1 and TRBJ1-1; D remains unclear. V was trimmed by 1 base and J by 3 bases, leaving 10 bases between them. Germline V gene lookup returns CDR1 SGHRS and CDR2 YFSETQ. The CDR3 has 14 residues. The CDR3 sequence is CASSLMEGYTEAFF. The CDR3 region has the DNA TGCGCCAGCAGCTTGATGGAGGGTTACACTGAAGCTTTCTTT. The complete variable domain, with remaining parts taken from reference TRBV5-1 and TRBJ1-1, reads KAGVTQTPRYLIKTRGQQVTLSCSPISGHRSVSWYQQTPGQGLQFLFEYFSETQRNKGNFPGRFSGRQFSNSRSEMNVSTLELGDSALYLCASSLMEGYTEAFFGQGTRLTVV.

The table lists this clonotype with a few counts. The chain links TRBV12-3 or TRBV12-4 to TRBJ2-3, with D hard to call. The CDR3 is 14 amino acids. V shed 2 bases and J shed 3 bases, with 9 bases lying between them. The CDR3: CASSLSKKTDTQYF. The CDR3 region has the DNA TGTGCCAGCAGTTTAAGCAAAAAAACAGATACGCAGTATTTT.

This sequence joins TRBV28 and TRBJ2-7; TRBD1 might be the D (5 bases). The CDR3 has 12 amino acids. The germline V gene has CDR1 MDHEN and CDR2 SYDVKM. V lost 10 bases and J 0 bases, leaving 10 bases between the germline ends. DNA of the CDR3: TGTGCCACCAAGACAGCCTCCTACGAGCAGTACTTC. Protein sequence: CATKTASYEQYF.

This clonotype was seen more than once but under ten times. The CDR3 loop reads CASSSGLLGVLGSYEQYF. The CDR3 bases are TGTGCCAGCAGTTCGGGTCTTCTCGGGGTCTTGGGCTCCTACGAGCAGTACTTC. The chain has TRBV6-5 and TRBJ2-7; a weak D match, TRBD2 (5 bases). The CDR3 loop spans 18 amino acids. V lost 4 bases to trimming and J lost 0 bases, with 22 bases between them. CDR1 is MNHEY, CDR2 SVGAGI, per germline.

This clonotype has only a few counts. The chain recombines TRBV7-9 with TRBJ2-7; D is unclear. Germline V gene lookup returns CDR1 SEHNR and CDR2 FQNEAQ (reference sequence). The ends were cut back, 8 bases at V and 4 bases at J, with 12 bases in the middle. The CDR3 loop spans 12 amino acids. CDR3 residues: CASGRVLYEQYF. DNA for the CDR3: TGTGCCAGCGGAAGGGTTCTATACGAGCAGTACTTC.